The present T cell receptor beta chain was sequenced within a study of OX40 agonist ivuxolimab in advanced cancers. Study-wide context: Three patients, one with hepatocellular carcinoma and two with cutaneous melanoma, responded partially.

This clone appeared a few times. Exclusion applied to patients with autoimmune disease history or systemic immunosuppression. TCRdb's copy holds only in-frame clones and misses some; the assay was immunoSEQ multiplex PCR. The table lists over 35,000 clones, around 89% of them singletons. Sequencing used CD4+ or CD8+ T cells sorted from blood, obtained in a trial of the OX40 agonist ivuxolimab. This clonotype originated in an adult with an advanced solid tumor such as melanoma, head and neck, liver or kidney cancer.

The CDR3 DNA reads as TGTGCCAGCAGGGGACCTCTCTATGGCTACACCTTC. Its protein product is CASRGPLYGYTF. The chain is built from TRBV25-1 and TRBJ1-2; possible D gene TRBD1, 5 bases. Trimming took off 6 bases at V and 4 bases at J, with 9 bases between the two ends. Germline V gene data show CDR1 as MGHDK and CDR2 as SYGVNS. The CDR3 covers 12 residues.